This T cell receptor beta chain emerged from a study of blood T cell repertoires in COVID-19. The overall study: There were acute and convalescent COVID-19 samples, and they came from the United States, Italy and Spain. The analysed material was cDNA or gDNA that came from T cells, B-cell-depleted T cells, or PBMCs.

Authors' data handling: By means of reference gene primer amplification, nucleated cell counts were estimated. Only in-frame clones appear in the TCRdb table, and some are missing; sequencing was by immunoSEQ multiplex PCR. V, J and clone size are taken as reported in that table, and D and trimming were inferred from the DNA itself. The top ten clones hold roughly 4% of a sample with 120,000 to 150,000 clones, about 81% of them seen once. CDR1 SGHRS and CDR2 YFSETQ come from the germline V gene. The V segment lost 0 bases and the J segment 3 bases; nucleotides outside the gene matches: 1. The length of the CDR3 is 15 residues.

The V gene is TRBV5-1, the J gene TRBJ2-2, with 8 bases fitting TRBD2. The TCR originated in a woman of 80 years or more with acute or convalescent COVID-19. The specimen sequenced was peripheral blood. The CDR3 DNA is TGCGCCAGCAGCTTGGTCGGGAGGGACACCGGGGAGCTGTTTTTT. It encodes CASSLVGRDTGELFF. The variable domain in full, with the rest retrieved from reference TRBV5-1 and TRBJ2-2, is KAGVTQTPRYLIKTRGQQVTLSCSPISGHRSVSWYQQTPGQGLQFLFEYFSETQRNKGNFPGRFSGRQFSNSRSEMNVSTLELGDSALYLCASSLVGRDTGELFFGEGSRLTVL.